What follows are 28 T cell receptor beta chains derived from one specimen sequenced in a study of low-dose radiotherapy and immunotherapy resistance in tumors. Gene-specific TRAV and TRBV primers were used for first-strand cDNA, covering alpha and beta chains. Over approximately 19 PCR cycles, TCRs were amplified from a constant-region primer and V-primer adapter. TCRdb passed the reads through MiXCR, listing each CDR3 protein once. The sample consists of more than 50,000 distinct CDR3 sequences, 20% to 25% of them appearing once. Specified time point: before trial treatment. The sample in question was PBMCs, obtained before treatment. These receptor sequences come from a male donor with prostate cancer.

The table lists this clonotype with many counts. V usage is TRBV9 and J usage is TRBJ2-7, with a possible D match to TRBD2 (5 bases). This CDR3 has 12 residues. From germline, CDR1 is SGDLS and CDR2 YYNGEE. V lost 3 bases to trimming and J lost 4 bases, with 8 bases between them. In nucleotides, the CDR3 is TGTGCCAGCAGCGGGACTGATTACGAGCAGTACTTC. This translates into CASSGTDYEQYF.

J is TRBJ1-1 and V is TRBV28; tentatively, D is TRBD1 (5 bases). CDR1 and CDR2 from the germline V gene are MDHEN and SYDVKM. The CDR3 has 13 amino acids. V lost 7 bases and J 2 bases, leaving 11 bases between the germline ends. The CDR3 DNA follows: TGTGCCAGCATGGGGACCGCCAACACTGAAGCTTTCTTT. Translating gives CASMGTANTEAFF.

This clonotype was seen at least ten times. The chain combines TRBV4-1 with TRBJ1-5; 7 bases match TRBD1. Germline CDR1 reads MGHRA; CDR2 reads YSYEKL. Trimming removed 0 bases from V and 7 bases from J; junction bases left unmatched: 6. This CDR3 is 15 amino acids long. DNA for the CDR3: TGCGCCAGCAGCCAAGAGAGACAGGGTGGCCAGCCCCAGCATTTT. It specifies CASSQERQGGQPQHF.

Ten or more counts support this clonotype. For the CDR3, the DNA is TGCGCCAGCAGTGAAGGACATCCCCAGTACTTC. The encoded protein is CASSEGHPQYF. The J gene is TRBJ2-5, the V gene TRBV10-2, with D possibly matching TRBD1 (5 bases). The CDR3 consists of 11 residues. The germline gives CDR1 WSHSY, CDR2 SAAADI. Trimming took off 3 bases at V and 9 bases at J, with 8 bases between the two ends.

The chain combines TRBV5-4 with TRBJ2-3; 9 positions agree with TRBD2. With 0 bases clipped from V and 5 bases from J, the junction kept 10 bases outside the gene matches. The CDR3 has 17 residues. From germline, CDR1 is SGHNT and CDR2 YYREEE (reference sequence). CDR3 in amino acids: CASSLGSSGVRGDTQYF. CDR3 nucleotides: TGTGCCAGCAGCTTGGGGTCTAGCGGGGTACGGGGAGATACGCAGTATTTT.

The gene calls are TRBV19 and TRBJ2-7; perhaps TRBD2 as D (5 bases). This CDR3 is 15 amino acids long. V lost 6 bases, J lost 0 bases, and 15 bases lay in between. The germline CDR1 and CDR2 sequences are LNHDA and SQIVND (reference sequence). Here the CDR3 DNA reads TGTGCCAGTAGCACCGGGAATAAGGGCTCCTACGAGCAGTACTTC. It encodes CASSTGNKGSYEQYF.

This clonotype was seen many times. This chain joins TRBV5-1 and TRBJ2-4; D gene ambiguous. CDR1 is SGHRS and CDR2 is YFSETQ in the germline V gene. The CDR3 consists of 18 residues. V dropped 4 bases and J dropped 0 bases, with 20 bases sitting between them. The CDR3 spells CASSPDRVDLIAKNIQYF. The CDR3 region has the DNA TGCGCCAGCAGCCCGGACCGTGTTGACCTTATAGCCAAAAACATTCAGTACTTC.

This clonotype showed up many times. CDR3 in DNA: TGTGCCAGCAGGGTAGGTAGGGGCGGCGAAGAGCAGTACTTC. Translating gives CASRVGRGGEEQYF. The chain employs TRBV12-3 or TRBV12-4 and TRBJ2-7; D is perhaps TRBD1 (5 bases). CDR3 length: 14 amino acids. V shed 6 bases and J shed 7 bases, with 19 bases lying between them.

The gene calls are TRBV27 and TRBJ1-5; no reliable D call. Trimming stripped 10 bases from V and 3 bases from J, with 10 bases between. In germline, CDR1 is MNHEY, CDR2 SMNVEV (reference sequence). The CDR3 contains 12 residues. This CDR3 reads CATSGDNQPQHF. CDR3 coding DNA: TGTGCCACGTCGGGTGACAATCAGCCCCAGCATTTT.

As regards this clonotype: This sequence is one base from a far larger clone and is likely a read error. The chain links TRBV6-2 or TRBV6-3 to TRBJ2-1; 8 positions match TRBD1. The CDR3 covers 14 residues. Trimming removed 5 bases from V and 13 bases from J; junction bases left unmatched: 13. Germline loops: CDR1 MNHEY, CDR2 SVGEGT. The CDR3 DNA sequence: TGTGCCAGCAGTGAAGTCAGGGGGCAAGAGACCCAGTTCTTC. It codes for CASSEVRGQETQFF.

V gene TRBV7-2 combines with J gene TRBJ2-7; D remains ambiguous. V lost 1 base, J lost 2 bases, and 12 bases lay in between. CDR1 is SGHTA and CDR2 is FQGNSA in the germline V gene. CDR3 length equals 15 residues. The CDR3 DNA is TGTGCCAGCAGCTTAGATAGGATGTCTACCTACGAGCAGTACTTC. Amino acids: CASSLDRMSTYEQYF. Drawing the rest from reference TRBV7-2 and TRBJ2-7, the complete variable domain is GAGVSQSPSNKVTEKGKDVELRCDPISGHTALYWYRQSLGQGLEFLIYFQGNSAPDKSGLPSDRFSAERTGGSVSTLTIQRTQQEDSAVYLCASSLDRMSTYEQYFGPGTRLTVT.

The rearrangement joins TRBV5-1 to TRBJ2-1, with unresolved D. The CDR3 has 15 residues. Germline CDR1 reads SGHRS; CDR2 reads YFSETQ. Trimming pared 0 bases from V and 2 bases from J, leaving 9 bases between. CDR3 nucleotide sequence: TGCGCCAGCAGCTTGGACAGTGTGCCCTACAATGAGCAGTTCTTC. This codes for CASSLDSVPYNEQFF.

CDR3 DNA sequence: TGCAGTGCTAGAGTTGGAGAGACCCAGTACTTC. Its translation is CSARVGETQYF. The gene calls are TRBV20-1 and TRBJ2-5; D is ambiguous. The germline gives CDR1 DFQATT, CDR2 SNEGSKA (reference sequence). CDR3 length: 11 amino acids. V was clipped by 1 base and J by 4 bases, with 4 bases between them.

The chain has TRBV5-1 and TRBJ2-4; a weak D match, TRBD2 (6 bases). This CDR3 region has 13 residues. From germline, CDR1 is SGHRS and CDR2 YFSETQ. Trimming pared 4 bases from V and 7 bases from J, leaving 12 bases between. In DNA form, the CDR3 reads TGCGCCAGCAGCGCGACTAGTCAGAACATTCAGTACTTC. Translated: CASSATSQNIQYF.

This clonotype was counted ten times or more. At one end, the junction sequence differs from germline, possibly due to a read error. V is TRBV30 and J is TRBJ1-5, with D tentatively TRBD1 (5 bases). The CDR3 consists of 14 residues. From germline, CDR1 is GTSNPN and CDR2 SVGIG (reference sequence). The CDR3 nucleotides read TGTGCCTGGGGAGGGACTATTAGCAATCAGTCCCAGCATTTT. Residues: CAWGGTISNQSQHF.

This clonotype was seen a handful of times. The rearrangement joins TRBV12-3 or TRBV12-4 to TRBJ2-3, with 7 bases that match TRBD2. The CDR3 is 16 amino acids. V was pared by 7 bases and J by 6 bases, with 16 bases of the junction left unmatched. The CDR3 coding sequence is TGTGCCAGCACCATACGGTCTAGCGGAGGGAGCGATACGCAGTATTTT. Protein product: CASTIRSSGGSDTQYF.

The genes are TRBV10-3 and TRBJ2-1, with 9 nucleotides matching TRBD2. V was clipped by 6 bases and J by 7 bases; unmatched bases: 13. The germline gives CDR1 ENHRY, CDR2 SYGVKD. The CDR3 totals 16 residues. CDR3 protein: CAISPSPSGMGNEQFF. CDR3 nucleotide sequence: TGTGCCATCAGCCCAAGTCCTAGCGGGATGGGGAATGAGCAGTTCTTC.

This clonotype was seen ten or more times. The CDR3 bases are TGTGCCAGCAGCGTAGCGCCAGGGAAGATGAACACTGAAGCTTTCTTT. Its translation is CASSVAPGKMNTEAFF. The rearrangement links TRBV9 to TRBJ1-1; D might be TRBD1 (5 bases). Germline V gene sequence: CDR1 SGDLS, CDR2 YYNGEE. This CDR3 is built from 16 residues. Trimming cost V 0 bases and J 0 bases, with 12 bases left between them.

Note on this clonotype: The junction does not match germline at one end; this may be a read error. The gene calls are TRBV5-3 and TRBJ2-2, with TRBD1 matching 8 bases. Being an ORF, TRBV5-3 has a function that is uncertain. The CDR3 is 18 residues long. The CDR3 loop is CASSFWGATGQGTGELFF. The CDR3 DNA reads TGTGCCAGCAGCTTTTGGGGAGCGACAGGACAGGGCACCGGGGAGCTGTTTTTT.

This clonotype appeared once. The DNA of the CDR3 is TGCGCCAGCAGCTCGTCACTCGGGGGAAATACGCAGTATTTT. Protein: CASSSSLGGNTQYF. This chain links TRBV4-1 with TRBJ2-3; weak D call: TRBD2 (6 bases). The CDR3 is 14 amino acids. V lost 5 bases and J 7 bases, leaving 16 bases between the germline ends. The V gene's germline CDR1 is MGHRA and CDR2 YSYEKL.

There are many counts of this clonotype. J is TRBJ2-7 and V is TRBV2; 10 bases agree with TRBD2. The CDR3 length is 13 residues. Germline CDR1 and CDR2: SNHLY and FYNNEI. The V and J ends lost 6 bases and 4 bases, in that order; junction bases with no gene match: 3. CDR3 residues: CASRVLAGYEQYF. In DNA form, the CDR3 reads TGTGCCAGCAGGGTACTAGCGGGGTACGAGCAGTACTTC. Combining the CDR3 with reference TRBV2 and TRBJ2-7 gives the whole variable domain EPEVTQTPSHQVTQMGQEVILRCVPISNHLYFYWYRQILGQKVEFLVSFYNNEISEKSEIFDDQFSVERPDGSNFTLKIRSTKLEDSAMYFCASRVLAGYEQYFGPGTRLTVT.

This clonotype rates as medium-sized. V and J are TRBV2 and TRBJ1-2; TRBD1 matches at 9 bases. The V gene end was trimmed by 0 bases and the J gene end by 7 bases; junction bases not matched to a gene: 3. The CDR3 has 14 amino acids. Germline assignment: CDR1 SNHLY and CDR2 FYNNEI. CDR3 DNA: TGTGCCAGCAGTGAAGCGAGGACAGGGGTTGGCTACACCTTC. This sequence encodes CASSEARTGVGYTF.

About this clonotype itself: Only one base separates this from a far larger clonotype, so it likely reflects a read error. CDR3: CASSPGGASYYEQFF. CDR3 in DNA: TGCGCCAGCAGCCCGGGGGGCGCCTCCTACTACGAGCAGTTCTTC. The chain joins TRBV5-1 to TRBJ2-1; D is possibly TRBD2 (7 bases). The CDR3 is made up of 15 amino acids. V was clipped by 4 bases and J by 10 bases, with 21 bases between them. CDR1 and CDR2 from the germline V gene are SGHRS and YFSETQ.

V gene TRBV7-2 combines with J gene TRBJ2-7, with TRBD2 matching 7 bases. The CDR3 loop spans 15 amino acids. The germline V gene encodes CDR1 SGHTA and CDR2 FQGNSA. Trimming cost V 0 bases and J 2 bases; bases outside gene matches: 4. The CDR3 DNA sequence: TGTGCCAGCAGCTTAGCGGGACTACCTACCTACGAGCAGTACTTC. Protein product: CASSLAGLPTYEQYF. Full variable domain (outside the CDR3, taken from reference TRBV7-2 and TRBJ2-7): GAGVSQSPSNKVTEKGKDVELRCDPISGHTALYWYRQSLGQGLEFLIYFQGNSAPDKSGLPSDRFSAERTGGSVSTLTIQRTQQEDSAVYLCASSLAGLPTYEQYFGPGTRLTVT.

Of note for this clonotype: It is likely a read error: a sequence one base away is far more abundant. The chain carries TRBV5-1 and TRBJ2-7; 9 bases match TRBD1. This CDR3 comprises 15 residues. J was trimmed by 7 bases and V by 2 bases; bases with no gene match: 10. CDR1 SGHRS and CDR2 YFSETQ come from the germline V gene. The CDR3 loop reads CASSLRTGAENEQYF. The CDR3 DNA sequence: TGCGCCAGCAGCTTAAGGACAGGGGCCGAAAATGAGCAGTACTTC.

This clonotype has at least ten counts. Here the CDR3 DNA reads TGTGCCAGCAGCCCCGGGACAGGGGATGAAAAACTGTTTTTT. It encodes CASSPGTGDEKLFF. The chain joins TRBV7-6 to TRBJ1-4; 10 bases are a match to TRBD1. J gave up 6 bases and V 5 bases, and 3 bases lay outside the gene matches. The CDR3 totals 14 residues. Germline V gene sequence: CDR1 SGHVS, CDR2 FNYEAQ. Variable domain in full (rest from reference TRBV7-6 and TRBJ1-4): GAGVSQSPRYKVTKRGQDVALRCDPISGHVSLYWYRQALGQGPEFLTYFNYEAQQDKSGLPNDRFSAERPEGSISTLTIQRTEQRDSAMYRCASSPGTGDEKLFFGSGTQLSVL.

This clonotype was seen ten or more times. This chain links TRBV2 with TRBJ2-3; TRBD2 matches 10 bases. The CDR3 covers 18 residues. Germline trimming cut 7 bases from V and 0 bases from J; bases unmatched to any gene: 13. CDR1 and CDR2 (germline): SNHLY, FYNNEI. This CDR3 reads CASTYRHLAGVSTDTQYF. The CDR3 DNA is TGTGCCAGCACCTACAGACACCTAGCGGGGGTTAGCACAGATACGCAGTATTTT. The variable domain in full, completed from reference TRBV2 and TRBJ2-3, reads EPEVTQTPSHQVTQMGQEVILRCVPISNHLYFYWYRQILGQKVEFLVSFYNNEISEKSEIFDDQFSVERPDGSNFTLKIRSTKLEDSAMYFCASTYRHLAGVSTDTQYFGPGTRLTVL.

V and J are TRBV6-2 or TRBV6-3 and TRBJ2-1, with a possible D match to TRBD2 (5 bases). The CDR3 spans 14 residues. V was trimmed by 8 bases and J by 3 bases, leaving 14 bases between them. In germline, CDR1 is MNHEY, CDR2 SVGEGT. Here the CDR3 reads CASFTRWGYNEQFF. The CDR3 DNA reads TGTGCCAGCTTCACTAGATGGGGCTACAATGAGCAGTTCTTC.